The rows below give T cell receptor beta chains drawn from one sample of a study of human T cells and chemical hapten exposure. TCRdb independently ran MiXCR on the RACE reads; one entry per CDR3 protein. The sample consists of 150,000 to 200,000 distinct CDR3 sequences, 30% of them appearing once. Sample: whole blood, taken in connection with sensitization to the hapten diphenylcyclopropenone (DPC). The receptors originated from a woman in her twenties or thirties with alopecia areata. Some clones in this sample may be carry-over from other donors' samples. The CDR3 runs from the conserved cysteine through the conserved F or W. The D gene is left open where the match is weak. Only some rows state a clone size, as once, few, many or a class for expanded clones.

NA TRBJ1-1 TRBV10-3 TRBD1 CAISGQMNTEAFF TGTGCCATATCGGGACAGATGAACACTGAAGCTTTCTTT
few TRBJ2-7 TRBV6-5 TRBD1 CASRPGQGRVYEQYF TGTGCCAGCAGACCCGGACAGGGCAGGGTCTACGAGCAGTACTTC
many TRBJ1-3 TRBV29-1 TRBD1 CSVEHPTGSGNTIYF TGCAGCGTTGAACACCCGACAGGGTCTGGAAACACCATATATTTT
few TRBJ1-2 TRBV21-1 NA CASSRRGQGASGYTF TGTGCCAGCAGCAGGAGAGGACAGGGGGCCTCTGGCTACACCTTC
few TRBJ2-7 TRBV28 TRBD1 CASSPGQEYEQYF TGTGCCAGCAGTCCGGGACAGGAGTACGAGCAGTACTTC
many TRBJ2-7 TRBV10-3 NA CAAYGEGTYEQYF TGTGCCGCTTACGGCGAGGGGACCTACGAGCAGTACTTC
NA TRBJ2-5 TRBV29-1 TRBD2 CSVATSDQETQYF TGCAGCGTTGCGACTAGCGATCAAGAGACCCAGTACTTC
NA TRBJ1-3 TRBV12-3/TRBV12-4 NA CASSLRVTSGNTIYF TGTGCCAGCAGTTTGCGAGTTACGTCTGGAAACACCATATATTTT
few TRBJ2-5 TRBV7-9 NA CASSFPPQGQKETQYF TGTGCCAGCAGCTTCCCCCCCCAGGGGCAGAAAGAGACCCAGTACTTC
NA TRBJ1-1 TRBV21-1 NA CASSKPGPDPTEAFF TGTGCCAGCAGCAAGCCGGGCCCCGACCCTACTGAAGCTTTCTTT
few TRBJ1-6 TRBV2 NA CASNGEPNSPLHF TGTGCCAGCAACGGGGAACCTAATTCACCCCTCCACTTT
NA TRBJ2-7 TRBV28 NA CASSLWSEYTYEQYF TGTGCCAGCAGTTTATGGTCGGAGTACACCTACGAGCAGTACTTC
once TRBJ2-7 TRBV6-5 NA CASSYSSGAEQYF TGTGCCAGCAGTTACTCGTCAGGCGCCGAGCAGTACTTC
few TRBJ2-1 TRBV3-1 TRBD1 CASTRTGGDEQFF TGTGCCAGCACCCGGACAGGGGGGGATGAGCAGTTCTTC
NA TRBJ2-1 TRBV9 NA CASSVDLAGEQFF TGTGCCAGCAGCGTAGATCTAGCTGGGGAGCAGTTCTTC
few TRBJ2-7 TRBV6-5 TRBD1 CASSWRQGADEQYF TGTGCCAGCAGTTGGAGACAGGGGGCCGACGAGCAGTACTTC
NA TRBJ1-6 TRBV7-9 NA CASSLGSSYNSPLHF TGTGCCAGCAGCTTAGGTAGCTCCTATAATTCACCCCTCCACTTT
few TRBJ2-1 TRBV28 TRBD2 CASGLAGSYEQFF TGTGCCAGCGGACTAGCAGGATCTTATGAGCAGTTCTTC
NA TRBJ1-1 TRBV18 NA CASSTGEFMNTEAFF TGTGCCAGCTCAACGGGAGAATTTATGAACACTGAAGCTTTCTTT
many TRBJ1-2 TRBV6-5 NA CASSYSMPGAPPTGYTF TGTGCCAGCAGTTACTCTATGCCCGGAGCCCCACCGACCGGCTACACCTTC
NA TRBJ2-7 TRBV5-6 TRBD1 CASSSIGTDYEQYF TGTGCCAGCAGTTCGATAGGGACAGACTACGAGCAGTACTTC
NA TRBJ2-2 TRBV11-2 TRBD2 CASGGGAWGGELFF TGTGCCAGCGGCGGGGGGGCCTGGGGCGGGGAGCTGTTTTTT
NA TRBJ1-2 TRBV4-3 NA CASSQEVRGGYTF TGCGCCAGCAGCCAAGAGGTCCGGGGTGGCTACACCTTC
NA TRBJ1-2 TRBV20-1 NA CSAEYHGYTF TGCAGTGCAGAGTATCATGGCTACACCTTC
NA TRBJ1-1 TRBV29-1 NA CSVGPLPEAFF TGCAGCGTAGGACCGCTGCCTGAAGCTTTCTTT
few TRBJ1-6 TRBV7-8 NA CASSLVGAESSYNSPLHF TGTGCCAGCAGCTTAGTAGGGGCAGAGAGCTCCTATAATTCACCCCTCCACTTT
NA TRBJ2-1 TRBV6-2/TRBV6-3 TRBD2 CASTYRRGGDEQFF TGTGCCAGCACCTACAGGCGGGGGGGAGATGAGCAGTTCTTC
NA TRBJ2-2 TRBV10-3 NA CATLRVAGELFF TGTGCCACCCTTCGGGTGGCCGGGGAGCTGTTTTTT
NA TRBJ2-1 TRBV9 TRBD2 CASSQRSSGGYNEQFF TGTGCCAGCAGCCAACGATCTAGCGGGGGTTACAATGAGCAGTTCTTC
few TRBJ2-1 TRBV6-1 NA CASSRVGNEQFF TGTGCCAGCAGCAGGGTTGGCAATGAGCAGTTCTTC
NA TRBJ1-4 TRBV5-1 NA CASSLAGFGGTNEKLFF TGCGCCAGCAGCTTGGCGGGATTCGGGGGAACTAATGAAAAACTGTTTTTT
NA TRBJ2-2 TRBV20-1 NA CSARDGAGVTGELFF TGCAGTGCTAGAGATGGGGCAGGAGTCACCGGGGAGCTGTTTTTT
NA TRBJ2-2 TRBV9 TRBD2 CASSVEGRASGELFF TGTGCCAGCAGCGTAGAAGGGAGGGCCTCCGGGGAGCTGTTTTTT
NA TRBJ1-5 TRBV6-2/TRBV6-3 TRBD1 CASSRTTGTGSNQPQHF TGTGCCAGCAGTCGAACGACAGGGACGGGCAGCAATCAGCCCCAGCATTTT
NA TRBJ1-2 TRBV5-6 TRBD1 CASSADRGRVYGYTF TGTGCCAGCAGCGCCGACAGGGGGCGCGTCTATGGCTACACCTTC